The clone carrying this T cell receptor beta chain showed up just a few times. One end of the junction fails to match germline, which may point to a read error. Germline values: CDR1 SGHRS, CDR2 YFSETQ. The CDR3 is 13 amino acids. A second about 7 to 12 cycle PCR used barcoded and J-beta primers. TCRdb called the 5' RACE reads again in MiXCR, with one record for every CDR3 protein. The data show roughly 500,000 distinct CDR3 sequences, approximately 25% seen once. This entry comes from a study of blood T cells in healthy people across ages. About the research overall: Per every two T cells, about one barcoded beta molecule was captured by template switching.

These records were also assigned to another study, of T cells of mothers and their children. As that study records: In unrelated and related pairs, TCR recombination output is shaped in a similar way by thymic selection. Nobody spotted any persistent microchimeric T cell clones.

This clonotype originated in a boy younger than 18 in good health. Sequenced input: blood. The V and J genes are TRBV5-1 and TRBJ1-1; D call uncertain. The chain's CDR3 is CASSLAGNTDAFF. DNA of the CDR3: TGCGCCAGCAGCTTGGCCGGGAACACTGATGCTTTCTTT.